The clone carrying this T cell receptor (beta chain) was seen a handful of times. Its antigen is currently unknown. This sample was taken from a study of T cells in Graves' hyperthyroidism and ophthalmopathy. Study details: Peripheral blood collection took place at initial diagnosis, before any treatment.

Uncontrolled infections, other autoimmune diseases, pregnancy or lactation led to exclusion of patients. In making diagnoses, clinical symptoms, serum thyroxine and TRAb, thyroid ultrasound and orbital computed tomography were all used. The junction had 3 bases not matched to a gene; V was cut back by 2 bases and J by 9 bases. The CDR3 is 15 amino acids. Per germline, CDR1 MNHEY and CDR2 SVGAGI. General observations from the study: Most thyroid clonotypes expanded above 0.001 were also detected in blood.

RNA transcripts yielded amplified TCR beta CDR3 regions. The primer set for the first-round RT-PCR of the TCR CDR3 was HTBI. TCRdb re-called the multiplex PCR reads with MiXCR, one entry per CDR3 protein. The repertoire holds about 400,000 distinct CDR3 sequences, around 14% seen once, with 32% in the top ten. This receptor was taken from a woman aged 25 to 39 with Graves' hyperthyroidism. The sequencing input was blood. This sequence joins TRBV6-5 and TRBJ2-1; 14 bases line up with TRBD2. Here the CDR3 reads CASSYLGLAGGEQFF. The CDR3 DNA reads as TGTGCCAGCAGTTACCTTGGACTAGCGGGGGGTGAGCAGTTCTTC.